This TCR beta chain was observed in a study of blood T cell repertoires in COVID-19. The overall study: The United States, Italy and Spain provided the acute and convalescent COVID-19 samples. PBMCs, B-cell-depleted T cells, or T cells were the source of the cDNA or gDNA that made up the material.

Germline V gene data show CDR1 as SGHDT and CDR2 as YYEEEE. This CDR3 is built from 16 residues. V lost 6 bases, J lost 6 bases, and 11 bases stayed unmatched. In the original analysis: Amplification of reference gene primers was used by the study to estimate nucleated cell counts. Measured with immunoSEQ multiplex PCR; TCRdb has only the in-frame clones, and not every one. Clone size and the V and J calls come from that table; the DNA yielded D and trimming. Of some 120,000 clones listed, 90% are singletons. This TCR came from a human donor with active COVID-19. The donor label of this sample is uncertain. The chain combines TRBV5-6 with TRBJ1-6, with 8 bases lining up with TRBD1. The sample consisted of peripheral blood. The CDR3 DNA reads as TGTGCCAGCAACACTAGGACAGGGCTCGGTAATTCACCCCTCCACTTT. This codes for CASNTRTGLGNSPLHF.